The rows below give T cell receptor beta chains drawn from one sample of a study of CD8+CD57+ T cells in acquired aplastic anemia. In TCRdb, the reads were re-called with MiXCR into one record per CDR3 protein. The table has around 250,000 distinct CDR3 sequences, less than 85% seen once. The sample consisted of sorted CD4+, CD8+, or CD8+CD57+ T cells (not recorded which) from PBMCs. These receptors all come from a human donor with aplastic anemia. CDR3s include the opening cysteine and the closing phenylalanine or tryptophan. The order of the fields is D gene, clone size, V gene, J gene, CDR3 protein, CDR3 DNA. D genes are given only for firm matches. Size is stated for part of the rows, as once, few or many counts, or as a class when the clone is expanded.

>TRBD1|once|TRBV20-1|TRBJ1-1
CSARDRDRGTEAFF
TGCAGTGCTAGGGACCGGGACAGGGGCACTGAAGCTTTCTTT
>.|.|TRBV7-7|TRBJ2-7
CASSFGEGDIQYFF
TGTGCCAGCAGCTTCGGGGAAGGAGACATTCAGTACTTCTTC
>.|.|TRBV7-8|TRBJ1-4
CASSLAGGTQLF
TGTGCCAGCAGCTTAGCGGGTGGAACCCAGTTGTTT
>TRBD1|many|TRBV9|TRBJ1-4
CASSTADRALNEKLFF
TGTGCCAGCAGTACAGCCGACAGGGCTCTTAATGAAAAACTGTTTTTT
>.|.|TRBV9|TRBJ2-3
CASGSVPSTDTQYF
TGTGCCAGCGGCTCGGTACCTAGCACAGATACGCAGTATTTT
>TRBD1|.|TRBV29-1|TRBJ1-1
CSVTNRGGSEAFF
TGCAGCGTTACAAACAGGGGTGGGAGTGAAGCTTTCTTT
>.|many|TRBV2|TRBJ2-7
CARGTSYGQYF
TGTGCCCGTGGGACAAGCTACGGGCAGTACTTC
>.|.|TRBV10-1|TRBJ1-3
CASRLREGNTIYF
TGCGCCAGCAGGTTGCGGGAAGGAAACACCATATATTTT
>TRBD2|.|TRBV7-9|TRBJ2-3
CASSVGRSGGNDEYF
TGTGCCAGCAGCGTTGGAAGAAGCGGGGGGAATGATGAGTATTTT
>.|.|TRBV9|TRBJ2-3
CASGISRTIRSSDTQYF
TGTGCCAGCGGAATATCTCGGACCATTCGGTCCTCAGATACGCAGTATTTT
>.|.|TRBV15|TRBJ2-3
CATRRGNTYTDTQYF
TGTGCCACCCGCCGTGGGAACACCTACACAGATACGCAGTATTTT
>.|.|TRBV11-3|TRBJ2-3
CASSRQANGTDTQYF
TGTGCCAGCTCAAGACAGGCCAACGGCACAGATACGCAGTATTTT
>.|few|TRBV9|TRBJ2-3
CASGGAGNIQHFF
TGTGCCAGCGGAGGCGCTGGGAACATTCAGCACTTTTTT
>.|few|TRBV6-5|TRBJ2-7
CASSSTGTGSYEQYF
TGTGCCAGCAGTTCGACCGGGACTGGATCGTACGAGCAGTACTTC
>TRBD2|.|TRBV27|TRBJ2-7
CASSPRLAAAYEQYF
TGTGCCAGCAGTCCGAGACTAGCGGCCGCCTACGAGCAGTACTTC
>TRBD2|.|TRBV24-1|TRBJ2-1
CATSRLAGGEQFF
TGTGCCACCAGTCGTCTAGCGGGAGGTGAGCAGTTCTTC
>.|.|TRBV14|TRBJ2-7
CASSNRAGTSMKQYF
TGTGCCAGCAGCAACAGAGCCGGGACCTCGATGAAGCAGTACTTC
>.|.|TRBV9|TRBJ1-2
CASNLQGQGYGYTF
TGTGCCAGCAACCTCCAGGGGCAGGGCTATGGCTACACCTTC
>.|.|TRBV15|TRBJ2-7
CASSAGELHNEQYF
TGTGCCAGCAGCGCCGGGGAGCTACACAATGAGCAGTACTTC
>.|.|TRBV9|TRBJ2-3
CASSVAVFSNEQYF
TGTGCCAGCAGCGTAGCAGTATTCTCCAATGAGCAGTATTTT
>.|.|TRBV20-1|TRBJ2-7
CSARAGDLTYEQYF
TGCAGTGCTAGAGCCGGGGACTTAACCTACGAGCAGTACTTC
>TRBD2|.|TRBV2|TRBJ2-1
CASSEVAGAYGELFF
TGTGCCAGCAGTGAAGTAGCGGGAGCGTACGGGGAGCTGTTCTTT
>.|.|TRBV5-5|TRBJ2-3
CASGLGGSDTQYF
TGTGCCAGCGGGTTGGGGGGCTCAGATACGCAGTATTTT
>.|.|TRBV7-9|TRBJ1-2
CASSLGQGAMGYTF
TGTGCCAGCAGCTTAGGCCAAGGGGCGATGGGCTACACCTTC
>TRBD1|.|TRBV7-9|TRBJ1-6
CASSSDRGGATVQF
TGTGCCAGCAGCTCTGACAGGGGCGGGGCAACCGTCCAGTTT
>.|.|TRBV11-3|TRBJ2-2
CASSLKHTGELFF
TGTGCCAGCAGCTTAAAACACACCGGGGAGCTGTTTTTT
>.|once|TRBV9|TRBJ1-1
CASSVEDYPLVDIF
TGTGCCAGCAGCGTAGAGGACTATCCCCTGGTGGACATCTTT
>.|.|TRBV15|TRBJ2-7
CATSGRALAEEQYF
TGTGCCACCAGCGGGCGGGCCCTAGCAGAGGAGCAGTACTTC
>.|.|TRBV10-3|TRBJ1-1
CAIRSTGTGNTEAFF
TGTGCCATCAGAAGTACCGGAACGGGAAACACTGAAGCTTTCTTT
>.|.|TRBV12-3/TRBV12-4|TRBJ2-3
CASSFRGQDTQYF
TGTGCCAGCAGTTTCCGGGGGCAAGATACGCAGTATTTT
>.|many|TRBV6-5|TRBJ2-3
CASRKGPYASTDTQYF
TGTGCCAGCAGAAAGGGGCCCTATGCCTCCACAGATACGCAGTATTTT
>.|.|TRBV11-3|TRBJ2-5
CASSFPTGPQETQYF
TGTGCCAGCAGCTTCCCGACAGGCCCCCAAGAGACCCAGTACTTC
>.|.|TRBV10-3|TRBJ2-3
CAISEWWGSGTETDTQYF
TGTGCCATCAGTGAGTGGTGGGGTAGCGGCACGGAGACAGATACGCAGTATTTT